These 18 T cell receptor beta chains share one sample of origin, sequenced in a study of shared clonotypes between healthy human individuals. Profiling relied on immunoSEQ multiplex PCR, and the TCRdb table lists in-frame clones only, not all of them. Of about 1.5 million clones listed, 95% to 99% are singletons. Sequencing input: naive CD4+ T cells sorted from blood. Stated subset: CD45RA+ positively selected. Receptor source: a man in his thirties or forties in good health.

For the CDR3, the DNA is TGTGCCAGCAGCCAAGGGGGGGCGGGAAACACTGAAGCTTTCTTT. Its translation is CASSQGGAGNTEAFF. This sequence joins TRBV11-3 and TRBJ1-1; D perhaps matches TRBD1 (6 bases). This CDR3 comprises 15 residues. Germline V gene sequence: CDR1 SGHNT, CDR2 YENEEA. The V end lost 5 bases, the J end lost 2 bases, and 15 bases lay between the germline ends.

The chain joins TRBV28 to TRBJ2-1; D possibly corresponds to TRBD1 (6 bases). V was cut by 3 bases and J by 3 bases, with 12 bases left in between. The germline V gene encodes CDR1 MDHEN and CDR2 SYDVKM. This CDR3 region has 15 residues. CDR3 DNA: TGTGCCAGCAGTTTGAGGCAGGGGCTCTACAATGAGCAGTTCTTC. Its translation: CASSLRQGLYNEQFF.

This sequence joins TRBV9 and TRBJ2-1; 9 bases match TRBD1. The J segment lost 9 bases and the V segment lost 1 base, leaving 5 bases of the junction unmatched. The CDR3 length is 14 residues. Germline CDR1 is SGDLS and CDR2 is YYNGEE. The chain's CDR3 is CASSVSTGGTEQFF. DNA for the CDR3: TGTGCCAGCAGCGTATCTACAGGGGGCACTGAGCAGTTCTTC.

CDR3 bases: TGCGCCAGCAGCTTGGATCTAACCTACACAGATACGCAGTATTTT. This gives the protein CASSLDLTYTDTQYF. J is TRBJ2-3 and V is TRBV5-1; D uncertain. The CDR3 runs 15 residues. With 0 bases removed from V and 2 bases from J, the gap between germline ends came to 10 bases. Germline V CDR1 and CDR2: SGHRS, YFSETQ.

The V gene is TRBV19, the J gene TRBJ2-2; the D gene is possibly TRBD1 (7 bases). The V and J ends lost 5 bases and 5 bases respectively, with 15 bases between them. Germline values: CDR1 LNHDA, CDR2 SQIVND (reference sequence). This CDR3 is built from 15 residues. The CDR3 spells CASSRQGGSTGELFF. The CDR3 DNA reads TGTGCCAGTAGTCGACAGGGAGGATCGACCGGGGAGCTGTTTTTT.

The rearrangement links TRBV7-2 to TRBJ2-5; 8 nucleotides match TRBD2. Trimming at V came to 1 base and at J to 2 bases, leaving 12 bases not matched to a gene. CDR3 length equals 18 residues. Germline loops: CDR1 SGHTA, CDR2 FQGNSA. The CDR3 is CASSLVLAGGGNQETQYF. As DNA, the CDR3 is TGTGCCAGCAGCTTAGTTCTCGCGGGAGGCGGGAATCAAGAGACCCAGTACTTC.

Concerning this clone itself: The sample contains more than one DNA sequence encoding this CDR3. This rearrangement joins TRBV28 to TRBJ1-1; D possibly corresponds to TRBD1 (6 bases). This CDR3 comprises 14 residues. Germline V gives CDR1 MDHEN, CDR2 SYDVKM. V lost 8 bases and J lost 1, with 14 bases in between. In DNA form, the CDR3 reads TGTGCCAGCTCGGGGGGCGCGGCGAACACTGAAGCTTTCTTT. Its translation is CASSGGAANTEAFF.

The CDR3 sequence is CSLGDSRSYEQYF. CDR3 nucleotides: TGCAGCCTCGGGGACAGCCGCTCCTACGAGCAGTACTTC. V is TRBV29-1 and J is TRBJ2-7; 7 bases align to TRBD1. V shed 8 bases, J shed 0 bases, and the junction held 7 bases outside the gene matches. There are 13 residues in the CDR3. Per the germline V gene, CDR1 is SQVTM and CDR2 is ANQGSEA.

The chain uses TRBV27 and TRBJ1-5; D gene unclear. Germline lookup yields CDR1 MNHEY and CDR2 SMNVEV (reference sequence). Trimming stripped 1 base from V and 2 bases from J, with 6 bases between. The CDR3 loop spans 14 amino acids. As DNA, the CDR3 is TGTGCCAGCAGTTTATGGGTTGGCAATCAGCCCCAGCATTTT. The encoded protein is CASSLWVGNQPQHF.

The CDR3 loop is CASARAYSNQPQHF. CDR3 bases: TGTGCCAGCGCCAGGGCCTATAGCAATCAGCCCCAGCATTTT. The V call is TRBV2, the J call TRBJ1-5; possibly TRBD1 for D (5 bases). Germline CDR1 is SNHLY and CDR2 is FYNNEI. The CDR3 is 14 residues long. V was clipped by 8 bases and J by 0 bases, with 11 bases between them.

The CDR3 nucleotides are TGTGCTAGTGGTACATCCGGGCGCTCCTACAATGAGCAGTTCTTC. This encodes CASGTSGRSYNEQFF. This chain uses TRBV12-5 with TRBJ2-1; D is undetermined. V was shortened by 5 bases and J by 0 bases, with 11 bases between the two germline ends. Germline loops: CDR1 LGHNT, CDR2 FRNRAP. This CDR3 is built from 15 residues.

This rearrangement joins TRBV28 to TRBJ2-5; D unclear. The CDR3 covers 13 residues. Trimming removed 3 bases from V and 2 bases from J, with 7 bases in between. In germline, CDR1 is MDHEN, CDR2 SYDVKM. This CDR3 is CASSLWAQETQYF. The DNA of the CDR3 is TGTGCCAGCAGTTTGTGGGCGCAAGAGACCCAGTACTTC.

The chain is built from TRBV5-5 and TRBJ1-1, with TRBD1 as a possible D gene (6 bases). Germline CDR1 SGHKS, CDR2 YYEKEE (reference sequence). Between the trimmed V and J ends, which lost 0 bases and 4 bases, there was a span of 13 bases. This CDR3 is built from 15 residues. CDR3 coding DNA: TGTGCCAGCAGCTTGGTTCGGGGGGCTAGCACTGAAGCTTTCTTT. The encoded protein is CASSLVRGASTEAFF.

In DNA, the CDR3 is TGTGCCAGCAGCCTGACGACAGACAATCAGCCCCAGCATTTT. It encodes CASSLTTDNQPQHF. The chain carries TRBV7-6 and TRBJ1-5, with D tentatively TRBD1 (5 bases). The CDR3 has 14 amino acids. Trimming stripped 5 bases from V and 3 bases from J, with 11 bases between. Germline V lookup: CDR1 SGHVS, CDR2 FNYEAQ. Together with reference TRBV7-6 and TRBJ1-5, the CDR3 gives the full variable domain: GAGVSQSPRYKVTKRGQDVALRCDPISGHVSLYWYRQALGQGPEFLTYFNYEAQQDKSGLPNDRFSAERPEGSISTLTIQRTEQRDSAMYRCASSLTTDNQPQHFGDGTRLSIL.

This chain uses TRBV7-3 with TRBJ2-1; D might be TRBD2 (5 bases). Germline CDR1 reads SGHTA; CDR2 reads FQGTGA. V lost 5 bases and J 13 bases, leaving 21 bases between the germline ends. The CDR3 contains 14 residues. CDR3 in amino acids: CASSVEPGIAVQFF. As DNA, the CDR3 is TGTGCCAGCAGCGTTGAACCGGGGATAGCTGTCCAGTTCTTC.

A word on this clone: Other DNA sequences in this specimen translate into the identical CDR3. J is TRBJ2-7 and V is TRBV5-1; D is possibly TRBD1 (5 bases). V was clipped by 0 bases and J by 6 bases, with 10 bases between them. The germline V gene encodes CDR1 SGHRS and CDR2 YFSETQ. The CDR3 covers 13 residues. The CDR3 loop is CASSLARDSEQYF. Written as DNA, the CDR3 is TGCGCCAGCAGCTTGGCCAGGGATTCCGAGCAGTACTTC.

The chain carries TRBV5-4 and TRBJ2-7; 9 positions match TRBD1. The CDR3 consists of 15 residues. CDR1 and CDR2 (germline): SGHNT, YYREEE (reference sequence). Trimming at V came to 0 bases and at J to 2 bases, leaving 3 bases not matched to a gene. The CDR3 DNA reads as TGTGCCAGCAGCTTGGAGGGACAGGGAGCCTACGAGCAGTACTTC. Protein sequence: CASSLEGQGAYEQYF.

The CDR3 region is CASSHDRGRETQYF. The CDR3 region has the DNA TGCGCCAGCAGTCACGACAGGGGCCGGGAGACCCAGTACTTC. J is TRBJ2-5 and V is TRBV4-1, with 8 bases aligning to TRBD1. This CDR3 region has 14 residues. The J segment lost 5 bases and the V segment lost 6 bases, leaving 8 bases of the junction unmatched. CDR1 is MGHRA and CDR2 is YSYEKL in the germline V gene.